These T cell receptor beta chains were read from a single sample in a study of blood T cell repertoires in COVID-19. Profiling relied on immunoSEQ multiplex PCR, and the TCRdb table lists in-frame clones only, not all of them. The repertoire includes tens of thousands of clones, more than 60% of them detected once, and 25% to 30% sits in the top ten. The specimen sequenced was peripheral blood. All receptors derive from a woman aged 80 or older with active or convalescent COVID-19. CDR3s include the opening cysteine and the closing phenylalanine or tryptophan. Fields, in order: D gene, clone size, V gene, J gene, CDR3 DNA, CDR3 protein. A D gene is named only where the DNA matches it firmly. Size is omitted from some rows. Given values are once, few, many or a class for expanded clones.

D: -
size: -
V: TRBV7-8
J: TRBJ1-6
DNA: TGTGCCAGCAGCTTAGCGCAGGATCCCCTCCACTTT
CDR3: CASSLAQDPLHF

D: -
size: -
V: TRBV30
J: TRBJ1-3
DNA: TGTGCCTGGAGTGCCACAGGGCTGCTGGGTGGAAACACCATATATTTT
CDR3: CAWSATGLLGGNTIYF

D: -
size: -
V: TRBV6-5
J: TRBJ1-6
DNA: TGTGCCAGCAGCGTAACAGGTTCCCTAAATTCACCCCTCCACTTT
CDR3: CASSVTGSLNSPLHF

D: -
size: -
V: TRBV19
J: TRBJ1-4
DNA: TGTGCCAGCCGTACTACCAATGTGGATGAAAAACTGTTTTTT
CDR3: CASRTTNVDEKLFF

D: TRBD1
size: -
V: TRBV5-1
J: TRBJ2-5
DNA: TGCGCCAGCAGCACCGGGACAGGGGAAGAGACCCAGTACTTC
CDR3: CASSTGTGEETQYF

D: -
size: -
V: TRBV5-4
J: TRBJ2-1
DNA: TGTGCCAGCAGCTTGGCATCAGGGGTAAGCTCCTACAATGAGCAGTTCTTC
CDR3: CASSLASGVSSYNEQFF

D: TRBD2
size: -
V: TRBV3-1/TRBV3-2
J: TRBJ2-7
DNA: TGTGCCAGCAGCCAATCTAGCGGGGGCTACGAGCAGTACTTC
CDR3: CASSQSSGGYEQYF

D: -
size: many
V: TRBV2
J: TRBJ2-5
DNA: TGTGCCAGCAGTGAGGGGGGTGACGAGACCCAGTACTTC
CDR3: CASSEGGDETQYF

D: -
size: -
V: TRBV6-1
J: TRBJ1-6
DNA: TGTGCCAGCAGTGAACGGCAGGGTCAGGCACCCCTCCACTTT
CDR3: CASSERQGQAPLHF

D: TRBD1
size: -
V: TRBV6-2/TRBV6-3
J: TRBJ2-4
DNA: TGTACCAGCAGTCCCGGGACAGGGAGGAACATTCAGTACTTC
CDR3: CTSSPGTGRNIQYF

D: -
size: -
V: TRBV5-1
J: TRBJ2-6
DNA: TGCGCCAGCAGCTTTCTCGGACAGCCGTCTGGGGCCAACGTCCTGACTTTC
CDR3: CASSFLGQPSGANVLTF

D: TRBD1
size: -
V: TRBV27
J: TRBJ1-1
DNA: TGTGCCAGCAGTTTTAGGGGGCCATCTGGAGCTTTCTTT
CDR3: CASSFRGPSGAFF

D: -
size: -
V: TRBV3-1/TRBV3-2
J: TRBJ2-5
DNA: TGTGCCAGCAGCCAAGATATCGTAGCGGAATACCAAGAGACCCAGTACTTC
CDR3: CASSQDIVAEYQETQYF

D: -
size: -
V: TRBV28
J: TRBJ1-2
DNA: TGTGCCAGCAGCCCCGGGGACTATGGCTACACCTTC
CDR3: CASSPGDYGYTF

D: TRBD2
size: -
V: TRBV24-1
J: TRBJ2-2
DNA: TGTGCCACCAGTGAAAGCGGGGGGGTTGCCGGGGAGCTGTTTTTT
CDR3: CATSESGGVAGELFF

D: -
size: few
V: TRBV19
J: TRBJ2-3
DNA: TGTGCCAGTAGATCCACAGGGAGAGAGAATACGCAGTATTTT
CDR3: CASRSTGRENTQYF

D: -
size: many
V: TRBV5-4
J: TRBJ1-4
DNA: TGTGCCAGCAGCTTGCGGTCGACAGGAGGAGGTGAAAAACTGTTTTTT
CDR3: CASSLRSTGGGEKLFF

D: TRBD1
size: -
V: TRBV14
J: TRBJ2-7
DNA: TGTGCCAGCAGCCCGTTGACAGGGAGTACCTCCTACGAGCAGTACTTC
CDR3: CASSPLTGSTSYEQYF

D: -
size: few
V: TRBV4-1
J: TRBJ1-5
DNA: TGCGCCAGCAGCCAAAGGGGCGACGGTTATCAGCCCCAGCATTTT
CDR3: CASSQRGDGYQPQHF

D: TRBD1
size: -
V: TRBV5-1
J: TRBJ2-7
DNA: TGCGCCAGCAGCTTATCCGGGACAGAGCTTTACGAGCAGTACTTC
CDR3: CASSLSGTELYEQYF

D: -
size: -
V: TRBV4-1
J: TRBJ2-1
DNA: TGCGCCAGCAGCCAAGTCAACCTAATCTCCTACAATGAGCAGTTCTTC
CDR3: CASSQVNLISYNEQFF

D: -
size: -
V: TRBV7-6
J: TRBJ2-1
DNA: TGTGCCAGCAGTCGGACAGCAACATCCTACAATGAGCAGTTCTTC
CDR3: CASSRTATSYNEQFF

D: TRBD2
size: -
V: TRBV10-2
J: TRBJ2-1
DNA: TGCGCCAGCAGTGAGTCACTAGCGGGGCATTATGAGCAGTTCTTC
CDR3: CASSESLAGHYEQFF

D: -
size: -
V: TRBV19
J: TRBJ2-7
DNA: TGTGCCAGTAGTACCGGGACGGGAGCCTACGAGCAGTACTTC
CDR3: CASSTGTGAYEQYF

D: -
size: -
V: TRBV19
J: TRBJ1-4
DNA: TGTGCCAGTAGACCCGAGACCGGGGCTAATGAAAAACTGTTTTTT
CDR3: CASRPETGANEKLFF

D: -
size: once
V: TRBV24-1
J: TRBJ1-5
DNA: TGTGCCACCAGTGGGGCGGGAGGTGGTCAGCCCCAGCATTTT
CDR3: CATSGAGGGQPQHF

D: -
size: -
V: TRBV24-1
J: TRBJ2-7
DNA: TGTGCCGGCACAGGGTTCTCCTACGAGCAGTACTTC
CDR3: CAGTGFSYEQYF

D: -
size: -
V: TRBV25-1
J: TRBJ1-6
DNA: TGTGCCAGCAGTGACCAGGGTACTTCACCCCTCCACTTT
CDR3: CASSDQGTSPLHF

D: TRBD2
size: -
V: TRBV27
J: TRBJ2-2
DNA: TGTGCCAGCAGTCCCGGACTAGCGGGGGGGCTACGTACCGGGGAGCTGTTTTTT
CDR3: CASSPGLAGGLRTGELFF

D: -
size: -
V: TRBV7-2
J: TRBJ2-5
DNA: TGTGCCAGCAGCTTATCCGGTCAAGAGACCCAGTACTTC
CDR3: CASSLSGQETQYF

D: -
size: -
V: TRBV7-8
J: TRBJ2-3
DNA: TGTGCCAGCAGCTTACTTTTAGATACGCAGTATTTT
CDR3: CASSLLLDTQYF

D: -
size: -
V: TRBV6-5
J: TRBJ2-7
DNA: TGTGCCAGCAGTTACGGCAGGGGGGACTACGAGCAGTACTTC
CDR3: CASSYGRGDYEQYF

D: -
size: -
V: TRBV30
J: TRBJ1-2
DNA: TGTGCCTGGAGTGTTGGGCAGATATATGGCTACACCTTC
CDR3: CAWSVGQIYGYTF

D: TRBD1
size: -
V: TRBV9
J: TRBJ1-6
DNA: TGTGCCAGCAGCCAGACAGGGGGTAATTCACCCCTCCACTTT
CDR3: CASSQTGGNSPLHF

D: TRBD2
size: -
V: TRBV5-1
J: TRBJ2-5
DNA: TGCGCCAGCAGCTTGTCCCTGACTAGCGGGGGTCAAGAGACCCAGTACTTC
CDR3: CASSLSLTSGGQETQYF

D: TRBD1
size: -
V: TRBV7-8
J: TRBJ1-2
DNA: TGTGCCAGCAGCTTTCTGGACAGGGCTGAGGGCTACACCTTC
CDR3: CASSFLDRAEGYTF

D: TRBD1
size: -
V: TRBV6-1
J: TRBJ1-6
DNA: TGTGCCAGCAGTGAAGCGCAGACAGGGGGCGATAATTCACCCCTCCACTTT
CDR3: CASSEAQTGGDNSPLHF

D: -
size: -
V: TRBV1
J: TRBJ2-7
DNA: TGCACCAGCAGCCTCCTGCTACGCTCCCGCGGGGGGGGTTCCTACGAGCAGTACTTC
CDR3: CTSSLLLRSRGGGSYEQYF

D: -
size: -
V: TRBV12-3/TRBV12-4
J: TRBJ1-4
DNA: TGTGCCAGCCGAGGGTACGCTAATGAAAAACTGTTTTTT
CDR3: CASRGYANEKLFF

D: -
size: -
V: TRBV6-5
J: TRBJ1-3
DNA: TGTGCCAGCAGTTACTCGGGGCAGGGATCTGGAAACACCATATATTTT
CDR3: CASSYSGQGSGNTIYF

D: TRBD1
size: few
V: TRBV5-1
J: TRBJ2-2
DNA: TGCGCCAGCAGCTTGGGGGCCGACAGGGTAACCGGGGAGCTGTTTTTT
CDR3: CASSLGADRVTGELFF

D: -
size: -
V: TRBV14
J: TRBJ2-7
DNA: TGTGCCAGCAGCCGGGACATGCTCTACGAGCAGTACTTC
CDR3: CASSRDMLYEQYF

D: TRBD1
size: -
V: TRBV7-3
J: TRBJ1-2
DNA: TGTGCCAGCAGCTTAGGGACAGGGGGCCGCTATGGCTACACCTTC
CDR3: CASSLGTGGRYGYTF

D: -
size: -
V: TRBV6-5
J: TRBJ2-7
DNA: TGTGCCAGCAGTTACTCGACTAGAACCTACGAGCAGTACTTC
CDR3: CASSYSTRTYEQYF

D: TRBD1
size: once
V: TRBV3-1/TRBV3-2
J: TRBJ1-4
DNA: TGTGCCAGCAGCCAATTCTCAGGGGGCCCTAATGAAAAACTGTTTTTT
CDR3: CASSQFSGGPNEKLFF

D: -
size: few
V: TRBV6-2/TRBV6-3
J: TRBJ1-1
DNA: TGTGCCAGCAGTTACGTAATGAACACTGAAGCTTTCTTT
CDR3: CASSYVMNTEAFF

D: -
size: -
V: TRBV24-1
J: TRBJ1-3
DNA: TGTGCCACCAGTGATTTGCCGGTCTTCAAAGTGGACACCATATATTTT
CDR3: CATSDLPVFKVDTIYF

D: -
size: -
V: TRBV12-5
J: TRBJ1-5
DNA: TGTGCTAGTGGTTTGGGGGGAGGGAGTTGGAATCAGCCCCAGCATTTT
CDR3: CASGLGGGSWNQPQHF

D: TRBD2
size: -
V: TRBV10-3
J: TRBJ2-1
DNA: TGTGCCATCAGTGGGGGGACTAGCGGGACCGAGCAGTTCTTC
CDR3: CAISGGTSGTEQFF